This passage covers 25 T cell receptor beta chains from one sample sequenced in a study of shared clonotypes between healthy human individuals. The table came from immunoSEQ multiplex PCR; TCRdb's copy has only in-frame clones and leaves some out. The sample holds approximately 980,000 clones, approximately 76% seen once. Sample: memory CD4+ T cells sorted from blood. Stated subset: CD45RA-negative fraction. The origin of the receptors is a man between 18 and 35 years old in good health.

This sequence joins TRBV7-2 and TRBJ2-2; unclear D gene. Germline assignment: CDR1 SGHTA and CDR2 FQGNSA. This CDR3 spans 14 amino acids. Trimming removed 2 bases at V and 6 bases at J, with 10 bases between. In DNA form, the CDR3 reads TGTGCCAGCAGCTTACGTCGCCCTTCCGGGGAGCTGTTTTTT. It yields the protein CASSLRRPSGELFF.

The genes are TRBV5-6 and TRBJ1-5; D ambiguous. V dropped 0 bases and J dropped 2 bases, with 9 bases sitting between them. Germline V CDR1 and CDR2: SGHDT, YYEEEE. This CDR3 has 15 amino acids. In nucleotides, the CDR3 is TGTGCCAGCAGCTTGGGGAGCGTAGGCAATCAGCCCCAGCATTTT. It yields the protein CASSLGSVGNQPQHF.

V and J are TRBV6-1 and TRBJ1-1; D gene unclear. Trimming stripped 7 bases from V and 3 bases from J, with 18 bases between. Germline V CDR1 and CDR2: MNHNS, SASEGT. This CDR3 has 15 amino acids. The CDR3, as DNA: TGTGCCAGCACCTCTTCCTTCCCGGTTTACACTGAAGCTTTCTTT. Its protein product is CASTSSFPVYTEAFF.

This rearrangement joins TRBV7-9 to TRBJ2-5, with D unresolved. The CDR3 contains 14 residues. Germline V CDR1 and CDR2: SEHNR, FQNEAQ (reference sequence). Trimming shortened V by 2 bases and J by 2 bases, and 9 bases separated the two germline ends. Here the CDR3 DNA reads TGTGCCAGCAGCTTACCCCCGGAACAAGAGACCCAGTACTTC. Translation gives CASSLPPEQETQYF.

The chain has TRBV28 and TRBJ2-3; 12 bases align to TRBD1. Unmatched junction bases numbered 10, after V lost 6 bases and J lost 6 bases. This CDR3 region has 16 residues. Germline V lookup: CDR1 MDHEN, CDR2 SYDVKM. The CDR3 nucleotides are TGTGCCAGCAGGGGACAGGGGGCGAACTCCCGGGATACGCAGTATTTT. It encodes CASRGQGANSRDTQYF.

V is TRBV11-3 and J is TRBJ2-2; the match to TRBD1 covers 7 bases. Germline assignment: CDR1 SGHNT and CDR2 YENEEA. This CDR3 spans 16 amino acids. The junction had 5 bases not matched to a gene; V was cut back by 3 bases and J by 1 base. In DNA, the CDR3 is TGTGCCAGCAGCTTTACAGGGGCTTTGAACACCGGGGAGCTGTTTTTT. Its translation is CASSFTGALNTGELFF.

Note on this clone: Distinct nucleotide sequences in the sample also encode this CDR3. The gene calls are TRBV5-6 and TRBJ1-5; D unresolved. The CDR3 runs 13 residues. V lost 0 bases to trimming and J lost 3 bases, with 4 bases between them. CDR1 is SGHDT and CDR2 is YYEEEE in the germline V gene. The CDR3 DNA sequence: TGTGCCAGCAGCTTGGGGCCCAATCAGCCCCAGCATTTT. It translates to CASSLGPNQPQHF.

This chain links TRBV5-1 with TRBJ2-7, with D possibly being TRBD1 or TRBD2 (5 bases each). From germline, CDR1 is SGHRS and CDR2 YFSETQ. Trimming left V 2 bases short and J 4 bases short, with 13 bases between. The CDR3 covers 14 residues. CDR3 region: CASSFTGTEYEQYF. CDR3 nucleotides: TGCGCCAGCAGCTTTACCGGGACGGAATACGAGCAGTACTTC.

The chain joins TRBV27 to TRBJ2-7; maybe TRBD2 (6 bases). CDR3 length: 14 residues. Trimming shortened V by 2 bases and J by 2 bases, and 10 bases separated the two germline ends. Germline CDR1 and CDR2: MNHEY and SMNVEV (reference sequence). This chain's CDR3 is CASSLDGGTYEQYF. CDR3 nucleotides: TGTGCCAGCAGTTTAGACGGGGGAACCTACGAGCAGTACTTC.

This CDR3 reads CASTSGTGGSYEQYF. Here the CDR3 DNA reads TGTGCCAGCACCTCTGGGACAGGGGGCTCCTACGAGCAGTACTTC. This rearrangement joins TRBV27 to TRBJ2-7; 11 bases match TRBD1. After removal of 7 bases from V and 0 bases from J, the junction contained 5 bases not matched to a gene. The CDR3 loop spans 15 amino acids. Germline CDR1 and CDR2: MNHEY and SMNVEV (reference sequence).

Concerning this clone: The sample carries other DNA sequences with the same CDR3. This sequence joins TRBV5-1 and TRBJ1-2; D may be TRBD1 (6 bases). This CDR3 spans 14 amino acids. Germline lookup yields CDR1 SGHRS and CDR2 YFSETQ. V dropped 0 bases and J dropped 4 bases, with 10 bases sitting between them. In DNA, the CDR3 is TGCGCCAGCAGCTTGGAAGGACAGCTCTATGGCTACACCTTC. Translated, it gives CASSLEGQLYGYTF. The variable domain in full, with the rest retrieved from reference TRBV5-1 and TRBJ1-2, is KAGVTQTPRYLIKTRGQQVTLSCSPISGHRSVSWYQQTPGQGLQFLFEYFSETQRNKGNFPGRFSGRQFSNSRSEMNVSTLELGDSALYLCASSLEGQLYGYTFGSGTRLTVV.

The rearrangement joins TRBV5-6 to TRBJ1-2, with D unclear. CDR3 length: 14 amino acids. Germline V gene data show CDR1 as SGHDT and CDR2 as YYEEEE. Trimming removed 0 bases from V and 5 bases from J, with 11 bases in between. In nucleotides, the CDR3 is TGTGCCAGCAGCTTGGACCCCCTGAAGTATGGCTACACCTTC. This encodes CASSLDPLKYGYTF. The full variable domain, with the rest looked up from reference TRBV5-6 and TRBJ1-2, is DAGVTQSPTHLIKTRGQQVTLRCSPKSGHDTVSWYQQALGQGPQFIFQYYEEEERQRGNFPDRFSGHQFPNYSSELNVNALLLGDSALYLCASSLDPLKYGYTFGSGTRLTVV.

This sequence joins TRBV10-3 and TRBJ1-1; D is unresolved. This CDR3 has 13 amino acids. CDR1 ENHRY and CDR2 SYGVKD come from the germline V gene. Trimming cost V 10 bases and J 1 base, with 13 bases left between them. CDR3 DNA sequence: TGTGCCAGCAGCCCTAAGGGGAACACTGAAGCTTTCTTT. Translated, it gives CASSPKGNTEAFF.

With regard to this clone: The same CDR3 arises from other DNA sequences in this sample as well. V and J are TRBV7-9 and TRBJ1-5; 9 bases map to TRBD1. Germline lookup yields CDR1 SEHNR and CDR2 FQNEAQ (reference sequence). This CDR3 contains 14 residues. J was trimmed by 4 bases and V by 4 bases; bases with no gene match: 2. The CDR3 protein is CASSSGTGNQPQHF. The CDR3 bases are TGTGCCAGCAGCTCCGGGACAGGGAATCAGCCCCAGCATTTT.

The chain has TRBV2 and TRBJ2-2; tentatively, D is TRBD1 (6 bases). The CDR3 has 13 amino acids. Germline lookup yields CDR1 SNHLY and CDR2 FYNNEI. Deletions cut 8 bases from V and 6 bases from J, with 13 bases between. For the CDR3, the DNA is TGTGCCAGCGGCCTACAGGGAGCCGGGGAGCTGTTTTTT. Translating gives CASGLQGAGELFF.

This chain's CDR3 is CASSWPVVAGDSYNEQFF. Written as DNA, the CDR3 is TGCGCCAGCAGCTGGCCCGTGGTAGCGGGAGACTCCTACAATGAGCAGTTCTTC. V is TRBV5-1 and J is TRBJ2-1; 9 bases line up with TRBD2. CDR1 and CDR2 from the germline V gene are SGHRS and YFSETQ. J was trimmed by 0 bases and V by 3 bases; bases with no gene match: 10. The CDR3 totals 18 residues.

The V call is TRBV5-1, the J call TRBJ1-6, with a weak D call TRBD1 (6 bases). The CDR3 totals 15 residues. Trimming cost V 4 bases and J 6 bases, with 14 bases left between them. The germline CDR1 and CDR2 sequences are SGHRS and YFSETQ. The CDR3: CASSATTGSNSPLHF. The CDR3 DNA is TGCGCCAGCAGCGCGACCACAGGGAGTAATTCACCCCTCCACTTT.

The chain uses TRBV18 and TRBJ2-5; tentative D call: TRBD1 (5 bases). The CDR3 consists of 16 residues. Germline-derived CDR1 and CDR2 are KGHSH and LQKENI. Deletions cut 3 bases from V and 4 bases from J, with 18 bases between. The CDR3 spells CASSPIGATLGETQYF. DNA of the CDR3: TGTGCCAGCTCACCCATTGGGGCAACCCTAGGAGAGACCCAGTACTTC.

In this sample, this clone turned up a few times. The CDR3: CASSPTSTDTQYF. The CDR3 DNA is TGCGCCAGCAGCCCTACCTCCACAGATACGCAGTATTTT. V gene TRBV4-3 combines with J gene TRBJ2-3, with unresolved D. Per the germline V gene, CDR1 is LGHNA and CDR2 is YSLEER. The CDR3 contains 13 residues. The V end lost 4 bases, the J end lost 2 bases, and 7 bases lay between the germline ends.

The chain carries TRBV5-1 and TRBJ1-2; D is ambiguous. Trimming cost V 1 base and J 4 bases, with 5 bases left between them. The CDR3 loop spans 12 amino acids. Germline CDR1 SGHRS, CDR2 YFSETQ. CDR3 nucleotide sequence: TGCGCCAGCAGCTTGAGCACCTATGGCTACACCTTC. This translates into CASSLSTYGYTF.

This clone was seen only a few times. This sequence joins TRBV5-6 and TRBJ2-2; 7 bases are shared with TRBD1. The CDR3 is 15 amino acids. Trimming cost V 3 bases and J 1 base; bases outside gene matches: 3. Germline CDR1 reads SGHDT; CDR2 reads YYEEEE. The CDR3 loop reads CASSWGTVNTGELFF. The CDR3 DNA follows: TGTGCCAGCAGCTGGGGGACAGTGAACACCGGGGAGCTGTTTTTT.

CDR3 bases: TGTGCCAGCAGTTTCCGGGACAGGGGCTACAATGAGCAGTTCTTC. This encodes CASSFRDRGYNEQFF. The chain couples TRBV5-8 to TRBJ2-1, with 10 bases identical to TRBD1. The CDR3 runs to 15 residues. The trim removed 5 bases at V and 3 bases at J, leaving 5 bases unmatched. The germline gives CDR1 SGHTS, CDR2 YDEGEE.

This clone was observed at least ten times. The chain employs TRBV27 and TRBJ2-7; 13 bases align to TRBD2. Germline CDR1 and CDR2: MNHEY and SMNVEV (reference sequence). V was clipped by 6 bases and J by 4 bases; unmatched bases: 6. CDR3 size: 15 residues. Here the CDR3 DNA reads TGTGCCAGCAGAGAACTAGCGGGAGGGCCATACGAGCAGTACTTC. Encoded protein: CASRELAGGPYEQYF.

This clone was picked up many times. This sequence joins TRBV30 and TRBJ1-1; unclear D gene. The length of the CDR3 is 14 residues. Germline V CDR1 and CDR2: GTSNPN, SVGIG (reference sequence). V lost 6 bases, J lost 0 bases, and 14 bases lay in between. In DNA form, the CDR3 reads TGTGCCTGCTCCGTCAGAGATTTGAACACTGAAGCTTTCTTT. It is translated as CACSVRDLNTEAFF. Looking up the rest from reference TRBV30 and TRBJ1-1 gives the full variable domain: SQTIHQWPATLVQPVGSPLSLECTVEGTSNPNLYWYRQAAGRGLQLLFYSVGIGQISSEVPQNLSASRPQDRQFILSSKKLLLSDSGFYLCACSVRDLNTEAFFGQGTRLTVV.

The chain is built from TRBV10-2 and TRBJ2-1, with no clear D. The CDR3 length is 12 residues. Germline CDR1 reads WSHSY; CDR2 reads SAAADI. Deletions cut 8 bases from V and 8 bases from J, with 13 bases between. Here the CDR3 DNA reads TGCGCCAGCCTGGGTCCCGGCCATGAGCAGTTCTTC. Encoded protein: CASLGPGHEQFF.